A single sample is the source of the 20 T cell receptor beta chains below, sequenced in a study of blood T cell repertoires in COVID-19. TCRdb keeps only in-frame clones here, not all; method: immunoSEQ multiplex PCR. The table records hundreds of thousands of clones, 80% to 85% of them present only once. The sequencing input was PBMCs or T cells enriched from blood (not recorded which). Source of these receptors: a middle-aged man who had been exposed to COVID-19.

Comments on this clone: Additional DNA sequences in this sample encode the identical CDR3. The V and J genes are TRBV30 and TRBJ2-7, with D maybe TRBD1 (6 bases). The V end lost 2 bases, the J end lost 4 bases, and 9 bases lay between the germline ends. The germline V gene has CDR1 GTSNPN and CDR2 SVGIG (reference sequence). The CDR3 runs to 12 residues. The CDR3 nucleotides read TGTGCCTGGAGTCGAGGGGGTTACGAGCAGTACTTC. Encoded protein: CAWSRGGYEQYF.

The chain is built from TRBV10-2 and TRBJ1-5; TRBD1 is a possible D gene (5 bases). With 8 bases removed from V and 5 bases from J, the gap between germline ends came to 16 bases. CDR1 and CDR2 (germline): WSHSY, SAAADI. This CDR3 comprises 14 residues. Here the CDR3 reads CASARQNDHQPQHF. For the CDR3, the DNA is TGCGCCAGCGCAAGACAGAATGATCATCAGCCCCAGCATTTT.

The chain couples TRBV27 to TRBJ1-2; 7 bases match TRBD1. From germline, CDR1 is MNHEY and CDR2 SMNVEV (reference sequence). The CDR3 consists of 18 residues. V shed 5 bases and J 5 bases; nucleotides not matched to a gene: 20. CDR3 nucleotide sequence: TGTGCCAGCAGTCCTCGTCAAAACAGGGGACTTCAGGTGTATGGCTACACCTTC. Residues: CASSPRQNRGLQVYGYTF.

The table lists this clone with a few counts. This chain links TRBV7-9 with TRBJ1-1; D may be TRBD1 (6 bases). Germline V CDR1 and CDR2: SEHNR, FQNEAQ (reference sequence). The CDR3 is 16 residues long. Trimming took 5 bases from V and 3 from J, leaving 19 bases between them. This chain's CDR3 is CASSPRPVGADTEAFF. CDR3 sequence (DNA): TGTGCCAGCAGCCCGCGTCCCGTGGGGGCGGACACTGAAGCTTTCTTT.

The V gene is TRBV11-3, the J gene TRBJ2-7; D may be TRBD1 (6 bases). The CDR3 has 17 amino acids. Germline V gives CDR1 SGHNT, CDR2 YENEEA. Deletions cut 5 bases from V and 2 bases from J, with 22 bases between. CDR3 coding DNA: TGTGCCAGCAGCCAAGGGACATGGTCGAGAAACCCCTACGAGCAGTACTTC. It translates to CASSQGTWSRNPYEQYF.

This clone was seen more than once but under ten times. The V gene is TRBV19, the J gene TRBJ1-2; D gene unclear. The V and J ends lost 5 bases and 1 base respectively, with 11 bases between them. From germline, CDR1 is LNHDA and CDR2 SQIVND (reference sequence). The CDR3 loop spans 14 amino acids. The CDR3 DNA reads TGTGCCAGTAGTGTATCACAGAGTAACTATGGCTACACCTTC. It translates to CASSVSQSNYGYTF.

J is TRBJ2-6 and V is TRBV14; 7 positions agree with TRBD1. Per germline, CDR1 SGHDN and CDR2 FVKESK. This CDR3 has 15 residues. The trim removed 4 bases at V and 0 bases at J, leaving 0 bases unmatched. The CDR3 DNA reads as TGTGCCAGCAGCCGACAGGGCTCTGGGGCCAACGTCCTGACTTTC. Protein: CASSRQGSGANVLTF.

The chain is built from TRBV24-1 and TRBJ2-1, with D possibly matching TRBD2 (5 bases). Germline V lookup: CDR1 KGHDR, CDR2 SFDVKD. With 1 base removed from V and 3 bases from J, the gap between germline ends came to 12 bases. The CDR3 sequence is 16 residues long. This CDR3 reads CATSDFPGRHYNEQFF. The DNA of the CDR3 is TGTGCCACCAGTGATTTCCCGGGAAGGCACTACAATGAGCAGTTCTTC.

The V gene is TRBV5-5, the J gene TRBJ2-6; weak D call: TRBD1 (7 bases). CDR1 SGHKS and CDR2 YYEKEE come from the germline V gene (reference sequence). The CDR3 totals 18 residues. V was cut by 1 base and J by 4 bases, with 18 bases left in between. In nucleotides, the CDR3 is TGTGCCAGCAGCTTGAATCCCAGGGGGGCCTCCGGGGCCAACGTCCTGACTTTC. This sequence encodes CASSLNPRGASGANVLTF.

This clone is a singleton in its sample. This chain joins TRBV5-1 and TRBJ2-3; no reliable D call. V was pared by 2 bases and J by 6 bases, with 13 bases between. The V gene's germline CDR1 is SGHRS and CDR2 YFSETQ. The CDR3 is 14 amino acids. The CDR3 protein is CASSFTESRDTQYF. In DNA, the CDR3 is TGCGCCAGCAGCTTTACCGAAAGCAGGGATACGCAGTATTTT. The complete variable domain, with remaining parts taken from reference TRBV5-1 and TRBJ2-3, reads KAGVTQTPRYLIKTRGQQVTLSCSPISGHRSVSWYQQTPGQGLQFLFEYFSETQRNKGNFPGRFSGRQFSNSRSEMNVSTLELGDSALYLCASSFTESRDTQYFGPGTRLTVL.

J is TRBJ2-1 and V is TRBV5-1; 11 bases map to TRBD2. The germline gives CDR1 SGHRS, CDR2 YFSETQ. The CDR3 is made up of 14 amino acids. With 5 bases clipped from V and 10 bases from J, the junction kept 8 bases outside the gene matches. DNA of the CDR3: TGCGCCAGCAGACTAGCGGGAGTAGATCTAGAGCAGTTCTTC. Protein product: CASRLAGVDLEQFF. The full variable domain, its missing parts supplied by reference TRBV5-1 and TRBJ2-1, is KAGVTQTPRYLIKTRGQQVTLSCSPISGHRSVSWYQQTPGQGLQFLFEYFSETQRNKGNFPGRFSGRQFSNSRSEMNVSTLELGDSALYLCASRLAGVDLEQFFGPGTRLTVL.

The rearrangement uses TRBV5-6 and TRBJ2-5; 16 nucleotides match TRBD2. Losses at the gene ends were 8 bases for V and 3 bases for J; bases not matched to a gene: 4. This CDR3 contains 15 residues. Germline CDR1 SGHDT, CDR2 YYEEEE. The CDR3 is CASSGTSGREETQYF. CDR3 DNA sequence: TGTGCCAGTTCCGGGACTAGCGGGAGGGAAGAGACCCAGTACTTC. Looking up the rest from reference TRBV5-6 and TRBJ2-5 gives the full variable domain: DAGVTQSPTHLIKTRGQQVTLRCSPKSGHDTVSWYQQALGQGPQFIFQYYEEEERQRGNFPDRFSGHQFPNYSSELNVNALLLGDSALYLCASSGTSGREETQYFGPGTRLLVL.

This rearrangement joins TRBV3-1 (or the pseudogene TRBV3-2) to TRBJ1-1, with a possible D match to TRBD1 (5 bases). This CDR3 contains 14 residues. Trimming shortened V by 3 bases and J by 1 base, and 9 bases separated the two germline ends. The germline V gene has CDR1 LGHDT and CDR2 YNNKEL (reference sequence). CDR3 DNA sequence: TGTGCCAGCAGCCAGCCGGGGGAGAACACTGAAGCTTTCTTT. Translated, it gives CASSQPGENTEAFF.

This chain links TRBV18 with TRBJ1-5; 9 positions agree with TRBD1. V lost 4 bases, J lost 7 bases, and 5 bases stayed unmatched. Germline V lookup: CDR1 KGHSH, CDR2 LQKENI. The CDR3 runs 14 residues. The CDR3 coding sequence is TGTGCCAGCTCACAACAGGGGGCGCGACAGCCCCAGCATTTT. This translates into CASSQQGARQPQHF. Full variable domain (remainder filled in from reference TRBV18 and TRBJ1-5): NAGVMQNPRHLVRRRGQEARLRCSPMKGHSHVYWYRQLPEEGLKFMVYLQKENIIDESGMPKERFSAEFPKEGPSILRIQQVVRGDSAAYFCASSQQGARQPQHFGDGTRLSIL.

V and J are TRBV11-2 and TRBJ2-2; TRBD2 matches at 9 bases. This CDR3 is 15 amino acids long. CDR1 SGHAT and CDR2 FQNNGV come from the germline V gene. The trim removed 3 bases at V and 6 bases at J, leaving 5 bases unmatched. CDR3: CASSFSGSLPGELFF. CDR3 in DNA: TGTGCCAGCAGCTTTAGCGGGAGTCTTCCCGGGGAGCTGTTTTTT.

The CDR3 nucleotides read TGTGCCAGCGGAACCGGGACAGGGACGTCCTCGAATGGCTACACCTTC. Residues: CASGTGTGTSSNGYTF. The chain uses TRBV27 and TRBJ1-2; 9 bases line up with TRBD1. The V and J ends lost 8 bases and 6 bases, in that order; junction bases with no gene match: 16. The V gene's germline CDR1 is MNHEY and CDR2 SMNVEV (reference sequence). This CDR3 contains 16 residues.

This chain connects TRBV5-8 to TRBJ1-2; TRBD1 might be the D (6 bases). The CDR3 sequence is 14 residues long. V gave up 2 bases and J gave up 7 bases, with 15 bases separating them. Germline V gives CDR1 SGHTS, CDR2 YDEGEE. The CDR3 loop reads CASSFERGFSGYTF. The CDR3 DNA reads TGTGCCAGCAGCTTTGAGAGGGGGTTCTCTGGCTACACCTTC.

The rearrangement joins TRBV5-1 to TRBJ1-1, with D possibly being TRBD1 (6 bases). The CDR3 is 15 residues long. V was pared by 3 bases and J by 1 base, with 13 bases between. The germline V gene encodes CDR1 SGHRS and CDR2 YFSETQ. The CDR3 reads CASSSSQGRNTEAFF. CDR3 bases: TGCGCCAGCAGCTCATCACAGGGTCGGAACACTGAAGCTTTCTTT.

The chain is built from TRBV10-1 and TRBJ2-7; tentatively, D is TRBD1 (6 bases). The CDR3 has 15 amino acids. Per the germline V gene, CDR1 is WNHNN and CDR2 is SYGVQD (reference sequence). V was trimmed by 4 bases and J by 3 bases, leaving 16 bases between them. Here the CDR3 reads CASSALSLGGYEQYF. Here the CDR3 DNA reads TGCGCCAGCAGTGCATTAAGCCTAGGGGGCTACGAGCAGTACTTC.

This clone was seen just once. The gene calls are TRBV7-8 and TRBJ2-6; D not resolved. CDR3 size: 16 residues. Germline V CDR1 and CDR2: SGHVS, FQNEAQ. Deletions cut 5 bases from V and 1 base from J, with 12 bases between. The CDR3 bases are TGTGCCAGCAGCGTGGCAGGATTATCTGGGGCCAACGTCCTGACTTTC. The encoded protein is CASSVAGLSGANVLTF.